The entry that follows covers one T cell receptor (beta chain) sequence. V lost 5 bases and J lost 6; bases outside the gene matches: 11. The CDR3 covers 17 residues. Per the germline V gene, CDR1 is MNHEY and CDR2 is SMNVEV (reference sequence). This entry belongs to a study of cytomegalovirus exposure and HLA in healthy donors. Across the whole study: The Caucasian-associated ancestry cluster held roughly 81% of 300 to 500 genotyped donors.

PCR involved 60 Vbeta and 13 Jbeta primers. Per the authors' pipeline: An analysis that came later counted approximately 76 million unique TCR beta chains, about 10 million shared. Method: immunoSEQ multiplex PCR; TCRdb's copy keeps in-frame clones and lacks some. That table supplies the V and J calls and clone size; D and trimming were determined from the DNA. This table has under 150,000 clones, about three quarters appearing once. The donors comprised healthy bone marrow donors. The origin of this receptor is a woman aged 40 to 49 in good health and CMV-seronegative. This chain joins TRBV27 and TRBJ2-3, with 13 bases matching TRBD2. The sample was PBMCs. The CDR3 region has the DNA TGTGCCAGCAGTCCCGGGACTAGCGGGAACCCCTGGGATACGCAGTATTTT. It yields the protein CASSPGTSGNPWDTQYF.